A single sample gave rise to the 15 T cell receptor beta chains below, sequenced in a study of cytomegalovirus exposure and HLA in healthy donors. This PCR relied on a set of 60 Vbeta primers and 13 Jbeta primers. Method: immunoSEQ multiplex PCR; TCRdb's copy keeps in-frame clones and lacks some. The sample holds under 200,000 clones; around 76% are singletons and the top ten take 2% to 2.5%. The sequencing sample was made of PBMCs. The receptors here all came from a woman between 25 and 40 years old in good health and CMV-seropositive.

The DNA of the CDR3 is TGTGCCAGCATCCCCGGGGGGCTACAGGCAGACAATGAGCAGTTCTTC. It yields the protein CASIPGGLQADNEQFF. The gene calls are TRBV5-6 and TRBJ2-1; D is possibly TRBD2 (7 bases). Trimming took off 6 bases at V and 5 bases at J, with 21 bases between the two ends. CDR1 is SGHDT, CDR2 YYEEEE, per germline. The CDR3 extends over 16 amino acids.

The J gene is TRBJ2-1, the V gene TRBV27, with 7 bases aligning to TRBD1. After removal of 6 bases from V and 8 bases from J, the junction contained 10 bases not matched to a gene. From germline, CDR1 is MNHEY and CDR2 SMNVEV (reference sequence). The CDR3 loop spans 14 amino acids. The CDR3 reads CASRNPTGIDEQFF. In nucleotides, the CDR3 is TGTGCCAGCAGAAACCCGACAGGGATCGATGAGCAGTTCTTC.

The V call is TRBV12-5, the J call TRBJ2-7; 7 nucleotides match TRBD2. The CDR3 extends over 16 amino acids. V gave up 5 bases and J gave up 5 bases; unmatched junction bases: 15. From germline, CDR1 is LGHNT and CDR2 FRNRAP. CDR3 nucleotides: TGTGCTAGTGGTCCGATCGGGAAGTGGGGGAGGGACGAGCAGTACTTC. Residues: CASGPIGKWGRDEQYF. Full variable domain (rest looked up from reference TRBV12-5 and TRBJ2-7): DARVTQTPRHKVTEMGQEVTMRCQPILGHNTVFWYRQTMMQGLELLAYFRNRAPLDDSGMPKDRFSAEMPDATLATLKIQPSEPRDSAVYFCASGPIGKWGRDEQYFGPGTRLTVT.

This clone has only a few counts. The CDR3 protein is CASSFPSSYNEQFF. The CDR3 nucleotides read TGTGCCAGCAGTTTCCCGAGCTCCTACAATGAGCAGTTCTTC. The chain has TRBV27 and TRBJ2-1, with no clear D. The CDR3 is 14 amino acids. From germline, CDR1 is MNHEY and CDR2 SMNVEV (reference sequence). V was shortened by 3 bases and J by 0 bases, with 6 bases between the two germline ends.

This sequence joins TRBV18 and TRBJ2-5; 8 nucleotides match TRBD2. Near its end, the DNA agrees better with TRBJ2-7, so the J call may be wrong. Germline assignment: CDR1 KGHSH and CDR2 LQKENI. CDR3 size: 14 residues. CDR3 sequence (DNA): TGTGCCAGCTCACCAGGGACTAGAGACTACGAGCAGTACTTC. As protein: CASSPGTRDYEQYF.

J is TRBJ1-2 and V is TRBV5-1; TRBD1 is a possible D gene (5 bases). Per the germline V gene, CDR1 is SGHRS and CDR2 is YFSETQ. The CDR3 contains 14 residues. V lost 4 bases to trimming and J lost 8 bases, with 18 bases between them. The CDR3 coding sequence is TGCGCCAGCAGCATGACGGGGACGGAGGGGGGCTACACCTTC. This sequence encodes CASSMTGTEGGYTF.

The chain combines TRBV27 with TRBJ2-7, with a tentative D call TRBD1 (7 bases). This CDR3 has 15 residues. V shed 5 bases and J shed 5 bases, with 19 bases lying between them. Germline V gene sequence: CDR1 MNHEY, CDR2 SMNVEV (reference sequence). The CDR3 sequence: CASSTFHRGGNEQYF. The DNA of the CDR3 is TGTGCCAGCAGTACGTTCCACAGGGGAGGAAACGAGCAGTACTTC.

This clone has more than one count but fewer than ten. This chain links TRBV5-4 with TRBJ2-2; 8 nucleotides line up with TRBD2. The trim removed 0 bases at V and 6 bases at J, leaving 1 base unmatched. The CDR3 has 14 amino acids. Germline CDR1 is SGHNT and CDR2 is YYREEE (reference sequence). The chain's CDR3 is CASSLDGRAGELFF. The DNA for the CDR3 is TGTGCCAGCAGCTTGGACGGGAGGGCCGGGGAGCTGTTTTTT.

The chain has TRBV6-4 and TRBJ2-1; D is possibly TRBD1 (6 bases). This CDR3 has 16 residues. V dropped 6 bases and J dropped 1 base, with 16 bases sitting between them. Per germline, CDR1 MRHNA and CDR2 SNTAGT. The CDR3 spells CASRRGKGSSYNEQFF. The CDR3 coding sequence is TGTGCCAGCAGGAGGGGGAAGGGTTCTTCCTACAATGAGCAGTTCTTC.

This chain uses TRBV30 with TRBJ2-5, with D possibly TRBD2 on 6 matching bases. In germline, CDR1 is GTSNPN, CDR2 SVGIG (reference sequence). The CDR3 totals 14 residues. Trimming pared 0 bases from V and 5 bases from J, leaving 13 bases between. CDR3 DNA sequence: TGTGCCTGGAGTGTTGGAGGGGTCGGTGAGACCCAGTACTTC. Residues: CAWSVGGVGETQYF.

V is TRBV2 and J is TRBJ2-7; tentatively, D is TRBD2 (5 bases). This CDR3 comprises 16 residues. V lost 8 bases to trimming and J lost 3 bases, with 23 bases between them. The germline CDR1 and CDR2 sequences are SNHLY and FYNNEI. The CDR3 sequence: CASSREVPGGGYEQYF. CDR3 in DNA: TGTGCCAGCTCCCGGGAAGTGCCCGGAGGAGGCTACGAGCAGTACTTC.

This sequence joins TRBV28 and TRBJ1-2, with 9 nucleotides matching TRBD1. V shed 4 bases, J shed 8 bases, and the junction held 2 bases outside the gene matches. The germline CDR1 and CDR2 sequences are MDHEN and SYDVKM. The CDR3 is 12 amino acids. The CDR3 region is CASSWGQGGYTF. The CDR3 bases are TGTGCCAGCAGTTGGGGACAGGGAGGCTACACCTTC.

The chain employs TRBV30 and TRBJ1-3; the D is unclear. The CDR3 is 13 residues long. V was clipped by 6 bases and J by 2 bases, with 11 bases between them. From germline, CDR1 is GTSNPN and CDR2 SVGIG (reference sequence). The CDR3 is CACTRGTGNTIYF. The DNA for the CDR3 is TGTGCCTGTACTCGGGGAACTGGAAACACCATATATTTT. Using reference TRBV30 and TRBJ1-3 for the parts outside the CDR3, the full variable domain is SQTIHQWPATLVQPVGSPLSLECTVEGTSNPNLYWYRQAAGRGLQLLFYSVGIGQISSEVPQNLSASRPQDRQFILSSKKLLLSDSGFYLCACTRGTGNTIYFGEGSWLTVV.

V is TRBV21-1 and J is TRBJ1-2; the table assigns TRBD1, which was not confirmed against the DNA. TRBV21-1 is labeled a pseudogene. The CDR3 loop spans 17 amino acids. The chain's CDR3 is CASGQRTGPRPNYGYTF. The CDR3 DNA follows: TGTGCCAGCGGACAAAGGACAGGGCCGCGACCTAACTATGGCTACACCTTC.

The chain couples TRBV9 to TRBJ2-1; TRBD2 agrees at 12 bases. The J segment lost 8 bases and the V segment lost 4 bases, leaving 13 bases of the junction unmatched. The CDR3 is 17 amino acids. CDR1 is SGDLS, CDR2 YYNGEE, per germline. CDR3 in DNA: TGTGCCAGCAGCAGACGGACTAGCGGGGACACCAGGGATGAGCAGTTCTTC. Its protein is CASSRRTSGDTRDEQFF.